The present T cell receptor (beta chain) was sequenced within a study of T-cell reconstitution after alpha-beta-depleted transplantation in children. Unique molecular identifiers were used in preparing the TCRbeta library. TCRdb reprocessed the PCR reads with MiXCR, giving one entry per CDR3 protein. The sample lists over 150,000 distinct CDR3 sequences; 11% were seen once. This clonotype was counted ten times or more. What it recognizes is unknown. The CDR3 runs 17 residues. J lost 6 bases, V lost 4 bases, and 15 bases had no gene match. Germline loops: CDR1 SEHNR, CDR2 FQNEAQ (reference sequence). Whole-study results and caveats: In patients about two months after transplant, alpha-beta T cells reportedly arose from several hundred expanded graft clones.

The chain combines TRBV7-9 with TRBJ2-5; TRBD1 matches 9 bases. The source was PBMCs, collected before TCRalphabeta/CD19-depleted stem cell transplant. The sequence derives from a boy aged 2-9 years with acute myeloid leukemia, due to receive a stem cell transplant. The CDR3 DNA follows: TGTGCCAGCAGCTCTCCCGGGACAGGGCACTTACCCCAGACCCAGTACTTC. Protein product: CASSSPGTGHLPQTQYF.